Listed here are 24 T cell receptor beta chains from one sample, sequenced in a study of blood T cell repertoires in COVID-19. Libraries were prepared by immunoSEQ multiplex PCR; TCRdb keeps only in-frame clonotypes and omits some of them. The sample comprises roughly 300,000 clones, around four fifths of which are singletons, and 1.2% rests with the top ten. Specimen: peripheral blood. All receptors derive from a woman in her forties or fifties with acute or convalescent COVID-19.

The chain carries TRBV28 and TRBJ2-4; D might be TRBD1 (6 bases). Deletions cut 7 bases from V and 8 bases from J, with 15 bases between. The CDR3 contains 13 residues. CDR1 is MDHEN and CDR2 is SYDVKM in the germline V gene. As DNA, the CDR3 is TGTGCCAGCACGAATCCAGGGGTTCACATTCAGTACTTC. It is translated as CASTNPGVHIQYF.

This chain uses TRBV19 with TRBJ1-1; the D gene is possibly TRBD1 (6 bases). V lost 3 bases, J lost 0 bases, and 17 bases lay in between. The CDR3 spans 17 residues. Germline V gene sequence: CDR1 LNHDA, CDR2 SQIVND (reference sequence). CDR3 sequence reads: CASSMNWGTPMNTEAFF. Written as DNA, the CDR3 is TGTGCCAGTAGTATGAATTGGGGGACACCTATGAACACTGAAGCTTTCTTT.

The V gene is TRBV29-1, the J gene TRBJ1-3, with D uncertain. Trimming left V 0 bases short and J 3 bases short, with 12 bases between. The CDR3 has 15 residues. Germline CDR1 reads SQVTM; CDR2 reads ANQGSEA. The CDR3 region has the DNA TGCAGCGTTGAAGATTTGTTTTCGGGTGGAAACACCATATATTTT. It specifies CSVEDLFSGGNTIYF.

This clone has only a few counts. The chain joins TRBV18 to TRBJ1-4; tentative D call: TRBD1 (6 bases). Germline CDR1 is KGHSH and CDR2 is LQKENI. Trimming took 3 bases from V and 4 from J, leaving 12 bases between them. The CDR3 has 15 amino acids. The CDR3 DNA sequence: TGTGCCAGCTCACCCAATACAGGGCGTAATGAAAAACTGTTTTTT. Translation: CASSPNTGRNEKLFF.

The V gene is TRBV27, the J gene TRBJ1-2; D is unclear. V was trimmed by 2 bases and J by 2 bases, leaving 9 bases between them. The CDR3 is 14 residues long. Germline V gives CDR1 MNHEY, CDR2 SMNVEV (reference sequence). The CDR3 DNA follows: TGTGCCAGCAGTTTACGAGAGGGAAACTATGGCTACACCTTC. Its translation: CASSLREGNYGYTF.

The chain has TRBV19 and TRBJ1-4; D is unclear. CDR3 length: 14 residues. The V end was cut by 5 bases, the J end by 6 bases, with 13 bases between. The V gene's germline CDR1 is LNHDA and CDR2 SQIVND (reference sequence). Here the CDR3 reads CASSHPTEHEKLFF. DNA of the CDR3: TGTGCCAGTAGTCACCCGACGGAGCATGAAAAACTGTTTTTT.

V usage is TRBV7-2 and J usage is TRBJ2-7; 7 nucleotides agree with TRBD1. V shed 1 base, J shed 0 bases, and the junction held 3 bases outside the gene matches. This CDR3 is 15 amino acids long. Germline CDR1 and CDR2: SGHTA and FQGNSA. CDR3 loop: CASSLDRGSSYEQYF. CDR3 coding DNA: TGTGCCAGCAGCTTAGACAGGGGAAGCTCCTACGAGCAGTACTTC.

This chain connects TRBV5-1 to TRBJ2-2; the D is unclear. Germline CDR1 SGHRS, CDR2 YFSETQ. V was trimmed by 0 bases and J by 6 bases, leaving 15 bases between them. This CDR3 comprises 16 residues. The CDR3: CASSLGLTRLAGELFF. DNA of the CDR3: TGCGCCAGCAGCTTGGGCCTGACACGTCTCGCCGGGGAGCTGTTTTTT.

This chain connects TRBV25-1 to TRBJ1-2; D remains ambiguous. The CDR3 spans 13 residues. Germline-derived CDR1 and CDR2 are MGHDK and SYGVNS. Trimming cost V 6 bases and J 0 bases, with 8 bases left between them. The CDR3 DNA reads TGTGCCAGCAGGGGCGGGTCTAACTATGGCTACACCTTC. This sequence encodes CASRGGSNYGYTF.

The chain recombines TRBV25-1 with TRBJ1-1, with no clear D. The CDR3 contains 11 residues. CDR1 MGHDK and CDR2 SYGVNS come from the germline V gene. With 6 bases removed from V and 7 bases from J, the gap between germline ends came to 9 bases. For the CDR3, the DNA is TGTGCCAGCAGCGAGGGCCTTGAAGCTTTCTTT. Its translation is CASSEGLEAFF.

This clone was observed a few times. The chain joins TRBV6-2 or TRBV6-3 to TRBJ2-5, with D perhaps TRBD1 (6 bases). From germline, CDR1 is MNHEY and CDR2 SVGEGT. Deletions cut 4 bases from V and 4 bases from J, with 13 bases between. This CDR3 comprises 14 residues. The CDR3, as DNA: TGTGCCAGCAGTTTTGCGCTAGGGGGAGAGACCCAGTACTTC. Encoded protein: CASSFALGGETQYF.

This chain joins TRBV7-8 and TRBJ1-1; D ambiguous. From germline, CDR1 is SGHVS and CDR2 FQNEAQ. The CDR3 sequence is 15 residues long. Trimming stripped 6 bases from V and 6 bases from J, with 20 bases between. CDR3 amino acids: CASSLRVLNGAEAFF. The CDR3 DNA follows: TGTGCCAGCAGTTTACGAGTCCTTAATGGAGCTGAAGCTTTCTTT.

DNA for the CDR3: TGCGCCAGCAGCGTGGACAGGGATCAGCCCCAGCATTTT. Translating it yields CASSVDRDQPQHF. The chain couples TRBV5-1 to TRBJ1-5, with 8 bases aligning to TRBD1. This CDR3 is 13 amino acids long. V was clipped by 4 bases and J by 5 bases; unmatched bases: 2. CDR1 and CDR2 (germline): SGHRS, YFSETQ.

The chain uses TRBV4-1 and TRBJ1-2, with unresolved D. Germline values: CDR1 MGHRA, CDR2 YSYEKL. V lost 1 base to trimming and J lost 2 bases, with 5 bases between them. This CDR3 spans 13 amino acids. The CDR3 coding sequence is TGCGCCAGCAGCCAAGTAGCGAACTATGGCTACACCTTC. This codes for CASSQVANYGYTF.

Details on this clone: This specimen includes other DNA sequences encoding the same CDR3. The chain is built from TRBV5-5 and TRBJ2-1; D might be TRBD2 (6 bases). V was cut by 0 bases and J by 4 bases, with 8 bases left in between. From germline, CDR1 is SGHKS and CDR2 YYEKEE (reference sequence). The CDR3 extends over 14 amino acids. For the CDR3, the DNA is TGTGCCAGCAGCTTGGGCGGGGTGTACAATGAGCAGTTCTTC. Translated: CASSLGGVYNEQFF.

On this clone itself: Other DNA sequences in the same sample also yield this CDR3. The V gene is TRBV18, the J gene TRBJ1-1, with 11 positions matching TRBD1. The trim removed 3 bases at V and 5 bases at J, leaving 2 bases unmatched. Germline V gene data show CDR1 as KGHSH and CDR2 as LQKENI. The length of the CDR3 is 14 residues. Here the CDR3 reads CASSPGTGGTEAFF. The CDR3 DNA reads as TGTGCCAGCTCACCCGGGACAGGGGGGACTGAAGCTTTCTTT. Based on the CDR3 plus reference TRBV18 and TRBJ1-1, the full variable domain is NAGVMQNPRHLVRRRGQEARLRCSPMKGHSHVYWYRQLPEEGLKFMVYLQKENIIDESGMPKERFSAEFPKEGPSILRIQQVVRGDSAAYFCASSPGTGGTEAFFGQGTRLTVV.

The chain employs TRBV11-2 and TRBJ2-2, with D possibly TRBD2 on 6 matching bases. The CDR3 is 17 residues long. Germline V gene sequence: CDR1 SGHAT, CDR2 FQNNGV. The V and J ends lost 2 bases and 4 bases respectively, with 17 bases between them. The CDR3 DNA reads TGTGCCAGCAGCTTAAGGAGGGTCTCCCATAGCACCGGGGAGCTGTTTTTT. It specifies CASSLRRVSHSTGELFF.

The chain carries TRBV4-3 and TRBJ2-5, with D perhaps matching TRBD1 (6 bases). Per the germline V gene, CDR1 is LGHNA and CDR2 is YSLEER. The CDR3 is 13 amino acids. V was cut by 4 bases and J by 1 base, with 7 bases left in between. The CDR3 region has the DNA TGCGCCAGCAGCCGACAGGTCCAAGAGACCCAGTACTTC. Protein product: CASSRQVQETQYF.

This rearrangement joins TRBV6-5 to TRBJ2-5, with 7 bases that match TRBD1. The CDR3 has 13 amino acids. Germline V gene sequence: CDR1 MNHEY, CDR2 SVGAGI. Trimming cost V 8 bases and J 4 bases; bases outside gene matches: 7. The CDR3 region has the DNA TGTGCCAGCGTAACAGGGGAACCAGAGACCCAGTACTTC. Translated, it gives CASVTGEPETQYF.

The chain is built from TRBV3-1 (or the pseudogene TRBV3-2) and TRBJ2-2, with D uncertain. This CDR3 is 14 amino acids long. Trimming left V 1 base short and J 5 bases short, with 8 bases between. Germline V gene sequence: CDR1 LGHDT, CDR2 YNNKEL (reference sequence). CDR3 DNA sequence: TGTGCCAGCAGCCAAGCTACGGGTACCGGGGAGCTGTTTTTT. Translating it yields CASSQATGTGELFF.

This chain uses TRBV6-1 with TRBJ1-2; 7 nucleotides align to TRBD1. Germline loops: CDR1 MNHNS, CDR2 SASEGT. Unmatched junction bases numbered 9, after V lost 3 bases and J lost 5 bases. This CDR3 has 15 amino acids. The CDR3 is CASSERGGGGYGYTF. The CDR3 coding sequence is TGTGCCAGCAGTGAGCGAGGGGGCGGTGGGTATGGCTACACCTTC.

This chain links TRBV6-1 with TRBJ2-7, with 7 nucleotides matching TRBD2. The CDR3 is 15 residues long. Germline trimming cut 2 bases from V and 1 base from J; bases unmatched to any gene: 5. Germline-derived CDR1 and CDR2 are MNHNS and SASEGT. The CDR3 loop reads CASSETSGGSYEQYV. CDR3 sequence (DNA): TGTGCCAGCAGTGAAACATCGGGGGGTTCCTACGAGCAGTACGTC.

The chain joins TRBV12-3 or TRBV12-4 to TRBJ2-1; TRBD1 is a possible D gene (5 bases). V lost 6 bases and J 14 bases, leaving 20 bases between the germline ends. CDR3 size: 13 residues. The CDR3 sequence is CASRRAADIAEFF. CDR3 bases: TGTGCCAGCAGGCGTGCGGCGGACATTGCGGAGTTCTTC.

The chain uses TRBV27 and TRBJ1-5; possible D gene TRBD1, 6 bases. This CDR3 contains 15 residues. The ends were cut back, 3 bases at V and 6 bases at J, with 15 bases in the middle. Per germline, CDR1 MNHEY and CDR2 SMNVEV (reference sequence). The CDR3 reads CASSFDAGAVQPQHF. As DNA, the CDR3 is TGTGCCAGCAGTTTCGACGCGGGGGCGGTTCAGCCCCAGCATTTT.